This note documents a single T cell receptor (beta chain) sequence. The antigen is unknown. From the reads, TCRdb called clonotypes with MiXCR, one entry per CDR3 protein. The sample holds about half a million distinct CDR3 sequences, approximately 40% seen once. CDR1 is ENHRY and CDR2 is SYGVKD in the germline V gene. V was cut by 10 bases and J by 4 bases, with 19 bases left in between. The CDR3 has 14 amino acids. The data were obtained in a study of T cell repertoires in cytomegalovirus infection. General study points: The response measured ex vivo was dominated by TCR beta clonotypes (HLA-C-restricted and CMV-specific). There were carriers of CMV plus the relevant HLA, and cumulative public TCR beta family frequency identified them.

The sequence was collected from a human donor in good health (CMV status not recorded). Some clones in this sample may be carry-over from other donors' samples. This chain connects TRBV10-3 to TRBJ1-1; D might be TRBD1 (5 bases). The material was cultured PBMCs, obtained from culture after CMV antigen stimulation. CDR3 in amino acids: CATGPYQGGTEAFF. In DNA, the CDR3 is TGTGCCACGGGGCCTTATCAGGGCGGCACTGAAGCTTTCTTT.